The rows below give T cell receptor beta chains drawn from one sample of a study of shared clonotypes between healthy human individuals. Some clones are missing from TCRdb's copy, which holds only in-frame ones; the method was immunoSEQ multiplex PCR. The data contain some 480,000 clones, 65% to 80% of them seen just once; the ten biggest clones take up approximately 12%. Sample: PBMCs. The receptors derive from a woman aged 40 to 49 in good health. Some clones in this sample may be carry-over from other donors' samples. Both conserved end residues are part of each CDR3. Each record gives: clone size, J gene, D gene, V gene, CDR3 protein, CDR3 DNA. A D gene is named only where the DNA matches it firmly. Some rows mark clone size as missing; the rest say once, few, many or name a class of expanded clone.

- TRBJ2-7 - TRBV5-6 CASSLEGPGRIYEQYF TGTGCCAGCAGCCTGGAAGGGCCAGGAAGAATCTACGAGCAGTACTTC
- TRBJ2-2 TRBD1 TRBV7-9 CASSTGQVGELFF TGTGCCAGCAGCACGGGACAGGTCGGGGAGCTGTTTTTT
once TRBJ2-5 - TRBV10-3 CAIARGGNQETQYF TGTGCCATAGCACGGGGCGGGAACCAAGAGACCCAGTACTTC
- TRBJ2-6 TRBD2 TRBV30 CACDIAGGPSGANVLTF TGTGCCTGCGACATAGCGGGAGGGCCTTCTGGGGCCAACGTCCTGACTTTC
- TRBJ2-1 - TRBV7-3 CASSRAGAGYNEQFF TGTGCCAGCAGCCGCGCTGGGGCTGGATACAATGAGCAGTTCTTC
- TRBJ2-1 - TRBV10-3 CAISAPTRDEQFF TGTGCCATCAGTGCCCCTACTAGGGATGAGCAGTTCTTC
- TRBJ2-2 - TRBV28 CASSLFGFGELFF TGTGCCAGCAGTTTATTTGGGTTCGGGGAGCTGTTTTTT
- TRBJ2-7 TRBD2 TRBV29-1 CSVGLAEVYEQYF TGCAGCGTTGGTCTAGCGGAGGTCTACGAGCAGTACTTC
- TRBJ2-7 - TRBV10-3 CAISSGYSYEQYF TGTGCCATCAGTTCAGGTTACTCCTACGAGCAGTACTTC
- TRBJ1-2 - TRBV5-6 CASSLRGGYTF TGTGCCAGCAGCCTCCGGGGGGGCTACACCTTC
- TRBJ2-3 - TRBV10-3 CAISDVGVADTQYF TGTGCCATCAGTGACGTGGGAGTGGCGGATACGCAGTATTTT
few TRBJ1-5 - TRBV14 CASSSDSNQPQHF TGTGCCAGCAGCTCGGACAGCAATCAGCCCCAGCATTTT
- TRBJ2-1 TRBD2 TRBV28 CASSDSGRTNEQFF TGTGCCAGCAGTGATAGCGGGAGGACAAATGAGCAGTTCTTC
- TRBJ2-1 - TRBV7-2 CASSLFGHEQFF TGTGCCAGCAGCTTGTTCGGGCATGAGCAGTTCTTC
few TRBJ2-1 - TRBV27 CASSLRADNWGNEQFF TGTGCCAGCAGTTTGCGGGCCGACAATTGGGGCAATGAGCAGTTCTTC
- TRBJ2-2 - TRBV29-1 CSAIGSVRTGELFF TGCAGCGCTATAGGTAGCGTAAGAACCGGGGAGCTGTTTTTT
- TRBJ2-1 TRBD1 TRBV18 CATRQGPYNEQFF TGTGCCACCAGACAGGGTCCCTACAATGAGCAGTTCTTC
medium-sized TRBJ2-7 - TRBV7-8 CASSPHGDEQYF TGTGCCAGCAGCCCCCATGGGGACGAGCAGTACTTC
- TRBJ2-1 TRBD2 TRBV2 CASSEGPAGGGPYNEQFF TGTGCCAGCAGTGAGGGACCAGCGGGAGGTGGCCCCTACAATGAGCAGTTCTTC
- TRBJ2-1 TRBD2 TRBV9 CASSARTSGTGEQFF TGTGCCAGCAGCGCACGGACTAGCGGCACGGGTGAGCAGTTCTTC
- TRBJ2-3 - TRBV2 CASSEGITDTQYF TGTGCCAGCAGTGAAGGGATCACAGATACGCAGTATTTT
- TRBJ2-7 - TRBV28 CASRRGRSYEQYF TGTGCCAGCAGGCGGGGCAGGTCCTACGAGCAGTACTTC
- TRBJ1-3 - TRBV4-1 CASSQGTSGNTIYF TGCGCCAGCAGCCAAGGAACCTCTGGAAACACCATATATTTT
- TRBJ2-5 - TRBV11-2 CASSLRGTYQETQYF TGTGCCAGCAGCTTACGTGGAACATACCAAGAGACCCAGTACTTC
- TRBJ1-1 - TRBV6-5 CASSYSWTNTEAFF TGTGCCAGCAGTTACTCTTGGACAAACACTGAAGCTTTCTTT